This T cell receptor (beta chain) derives from a study of sequential checkpoint blockade in melanoma (dated by TCRdb to the late 2010s). Notes on the research overall: In a 1:1 randomization, patients received either first-line nivolumab then ipilimumab (arm A) or ipilimumab then nivolumab (arm B). Maintenance nivolumab came after both trial sequences. The same lesion was the source of approximately 79% of the matched pre- and post-treatment tumor biopsy pairs. For 20 to 25 patients, matched tumor biopsies were taken both before treatment and at week 13, after single-agent nivolumab (arm A) or ipilimumab (arm B). TCRbeta immunosequencing was performed on DNA from roughly 90 pretreatment melanoma tumor samples.

This clone was detected a few times. Its antigen is not yet known. Base qualities are missing; no much larger clone stands one base away. The paper's findings and limits, for the study overall: Among patients in the nivolumab-first arm (arm A), tumor TIL clonality before treatment was associated with response (P = .04). Within-arm analyses of tumor T-cell fraction were limited by small sample sizes and reduced statistical power. Tumor T-cell fraction and clonality correlated with PD-L1 staining and CD8+ T-cell counts but not with mutational load. Clinical benefit was about 30 times more likely to be achieved by patients whose tumor T-cell fraction and clonality increased by week 13. The model for predicting response that combines TCR metrics with mutation burden needs to be validated in larger, independent patient cohorts.

The treatment or condition label of this sample denotes: randomized to nivolumab then ipilimumab (arm A) or the reverse (arm B). None of the patients in the trial had previously been given DNA-damaging chemotherapy. CheckMate 064, a randomized, open-label phase II trial of sequential checkpoint blockade, was the source of the samples, all of which came from patients with melanoma. Tumor TCR sequencing used genomic DNA from formalin-fixed paraffin-embedded (FFPE) tissue samples. The germline V gene (reference sequence) specifies MNHEY as CDR1 and SMNVEV as CDR2. A distance of 15 bases separates the germline ends of V and J, which lose 2 bases and 7 bases respectively. The CDR3 runs 15 amino acids, cysteine and phenylalanine included. The read is trimmed to its CDR3 DNA, 45 bases read in frame from base 1. The immunoSEQ Assay was used to immunosequence TCRbeta CDR3 regions from genomic DNA. Before high-throughput sequencing, genomic DNA was amplified using bias-controlled multiplex PCR. Processing in the source paper ran as follows. To quantify the absolute abundance of each unique TCRbeta CDR3 region, the sequences were collapsed and filtered. Clonality, defined as 1 minus Pielou's evenness, was calculated using productive rearrangements only. To compute tumor T-cell fraction, TCRbeta template counts were normalized to usable DNA, with usable DNA estimated from several housekeeping genes. A previously published method was used to identify clones with significantly greater frequencies in on-treatment samples than in baseline samples. The table was pulled from immuneACCESS by TCRdb, which kept in-frame rearrangements only. Such tables lose some clones; where checked, under half of the loss comes from unresolved V genes, and the rest has no known cause. The D gene and trimming were derived from the DNA, and the V and J assignments and clone size from that table. The sample table shows 4,000 to 5,000 clones, and roughly 36% are seen once. Of the sample, about 7% falls within the top ten clones.

The sample in question was tumor tissue (inferred from file names), obtained from a patient given nivolumab and ipilimumab in sequence. The receptor was isolated from a human donor with melanoma. The chain joins TRBV27 to TRBJ2-1; the D gene cannot be resolved reliably. The DNA is TGTGCCAGCAGTTTAAAGGGAAGTGGTAGGAATGAGCAGTTCTTC. This is translated as CASSLKGSGRNEQFF.